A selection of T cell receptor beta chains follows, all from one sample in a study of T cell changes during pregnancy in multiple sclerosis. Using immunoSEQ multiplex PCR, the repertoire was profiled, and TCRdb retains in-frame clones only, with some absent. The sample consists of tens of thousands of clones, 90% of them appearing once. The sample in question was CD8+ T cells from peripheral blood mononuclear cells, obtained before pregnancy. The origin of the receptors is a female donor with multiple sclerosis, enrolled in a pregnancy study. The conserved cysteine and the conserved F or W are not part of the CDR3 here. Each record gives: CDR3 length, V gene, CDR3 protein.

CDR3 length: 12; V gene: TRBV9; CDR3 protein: ASSVAGDSYGYT
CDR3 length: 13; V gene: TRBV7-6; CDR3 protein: ASRPTSGGGYEQF
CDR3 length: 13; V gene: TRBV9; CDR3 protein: ASSVGAGDTDTQY
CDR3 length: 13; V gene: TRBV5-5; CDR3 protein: ASSLGAGGWPEAF
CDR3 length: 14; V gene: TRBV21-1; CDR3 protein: ASSPRQGATENEQF
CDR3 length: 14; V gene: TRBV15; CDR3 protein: ATSRVRQTLQETQY
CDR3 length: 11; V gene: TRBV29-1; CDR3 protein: SVEGGRSTEAF
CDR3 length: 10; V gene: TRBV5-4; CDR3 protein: ASSLEAGEAF
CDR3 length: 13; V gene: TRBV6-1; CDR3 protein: ASTFKSGGAGEQF
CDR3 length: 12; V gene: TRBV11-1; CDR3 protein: ASSQAIMNTEAF